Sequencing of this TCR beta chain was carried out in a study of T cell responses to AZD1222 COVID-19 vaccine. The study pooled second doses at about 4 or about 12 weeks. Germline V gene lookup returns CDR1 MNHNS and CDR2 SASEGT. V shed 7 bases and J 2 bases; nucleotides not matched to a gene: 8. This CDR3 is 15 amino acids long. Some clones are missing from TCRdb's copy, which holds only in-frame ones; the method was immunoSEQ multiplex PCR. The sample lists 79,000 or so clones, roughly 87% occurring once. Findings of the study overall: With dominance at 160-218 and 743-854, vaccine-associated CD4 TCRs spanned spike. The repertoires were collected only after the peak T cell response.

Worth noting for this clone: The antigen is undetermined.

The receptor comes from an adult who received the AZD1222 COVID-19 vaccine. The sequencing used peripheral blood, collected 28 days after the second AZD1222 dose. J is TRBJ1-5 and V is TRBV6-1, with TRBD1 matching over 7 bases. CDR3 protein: CASNALDRGNQPQHF. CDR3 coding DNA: TGTGCCAGCAACGCACTAGACAGGGGCAATCAGCCCCAGCATTTT.